The present TCR beta chain was sequenced within a study of a mutant IDH1 vaccine in newly diagnosed glioma. Study-wide context: The vaccination schedule gave patients eight doses in weeks 1, 3, 5, 7, 11, 15, 19 and 23. Treated patients had a mean age of around 40 years and a sex split that was roughly 60% male and 37.5% female. Therapy received beforehand was radiotherapy, temozolomide, or both, with most patients given both.

Some clones are missing from TCRdb's copy, which holds only in-frame ones; the method was immunoSEQ multiplex PCR. The sample records fewer than 150,000 clones, about nine tenths being singletons. Time point defined: week 11, during vaccination. In the vaccine, a single dose held 300 ug of the mutant IDH1 20-mer peptide, along with topical imiquimod. Unmatched junction bases numbered 7, after V lost 6 bases and J lost 4 bases. Germline CDR1 MRHNA, CDR2 SNTAGT. CDR3 length: 14 amino acids. With respect to this clone: The antigen is unknown.

V and J are TRBV6-4 and TRBJ2-5, with 8 nucleotides matching TRBD1. The sequence was collected from a woman in her 50s with glioma. This specimen consisted of PBMCs, obtained from a glioma patient whose treatment included an IDH1 peptide vaccine. Here the CDR3 reads CASRQGARRETQYF. CDR3 sequence (DNA): TGTGCCAGCAGGCAGGGGGCGCGGCGAGAGACCCAGTACTTC.